The 9 T cell receptor beta chains reported below all come from one sample, sequenced in a study of shared clonotypes between healthy human individuals. TCRdb's table, derived via immunoSEQ multiplex PCR, lists solely in-frame clones and lacks some. The profile shows around 2,100,000 clones, approximately 94% of them singletons. Naive CD8 cells lacked CD45RO and underwent positive selection for CCR7, leaving out terminally differentiated effector memory CD45RA+ cells. Sample: naive CD8+ T cells sorted from blood. All receptors derive from a man between 18 and 29 years old in good health.

The chain is built from TRBV23-1 and TRBJ1-5; TRBD1 is a possible D gene (6 bases). TRBV23-1 is recorded as an ORF, its role being uncertain. V was shortened by 3 bases and J by 7 bases, with 16 bases between the two germline ends. This CDR3 has 15 amino acids. The CDR3 is CASSHPEGESQPQHF. In DNA form, the CDR3 reads TGCGCCAGCAGTCACCCGGAGGGGGAGAGCCAGCCCCAGCATTTT.

A remark on this clone: Distinct nucleotide sequences in the sample also encode this CDR3. V is TRBV27 and J is TRBJ2-3; 9 positions match TRBD2. Germline V lookup: CDR1 MNHEY, CDR2 SMNVEV (reference sequence). Trimming at V came to 1 base and at J to 3 bases, leaving 5 bases not matched to a gene. CDR3 length equals 16 residues. CDR3 sequence: CASSLLAGAGTDTQYF. Written as DNA, the CDR3 is TGTGCCAGCAGTTTATTAGCGGGGGCGGGGACAGATACGCAGTATTTT.

As for this clone: The sample has other DNA sequences that encode this CDR3 too. This chain links TRBV9 with TRBJ2-3; D gene uncertain. The germline V gene encodes CDR1 SGDLS and CDR2 YYNGEE. This CDR3 comprises 14 residues. Trimming took 0 bases from V and 0 from J, leaving 5 bases between them. The CDR3 sequence is CASSVGGSTDTQYF. CDR3 coding DNA: TGTGCCAGCAGCGTAGGTGGAAGCACAGATACGCAGTATTTT.

This sequence joins TRBV9 and TRBJ2-2, with TRBD1 identical over 7 bases. Unmatched junction bases numbered 4, after V lost 0 bases and J lost 8 bases. The germline V gene encodes CDR1 SGDLS and CDR2 YYNGEE. This CDR3 comprises 14 residues. CDR3 in DNA: TGTGCCAGCAGCGTAGTAGGGGGCGGTGGGGAGCTGTTTTTT. It yields the protein CASSVVGGGGELFF.

This chain joins TRBV6-5 and TRBJ2-1, with D maybe TRBD1 (5 bases). The CDR3 totals 13 residues. V was shortened by 2 bases and J by 6 bases, with 8 bases between the two germline ends. CDR1 is MNHEY, CDR2 SVGAGI, per germline. DNA for the CDR3: TGTGCCAGCAGTTACAATACAGGCAATGAGCAGTTCTTC. Translation: CASSYNTGNEQFF.

CDR3 sequence: CASSQDLSLAGGWEQYF. As DNA, the CDR3 is TGCGCCAGCAGCCAAGATTTGAGTCTAGCGGGAGGTTGGGAGCAGTACTTC. The chain employs TRBV4-3 and TRBJ2-7, with 11 bases that match TRBD2. Germline trimming cut 0 bases from V and 7 bases from J; bases unmatched to any gene: 11. The CDR3 consists of 17 residues. CDR1 is LGHNA, CDR2 YSLEER, per germline.

The CDR3 here is CASRPGTSYEQYF. DNA for the CDR3: TGTGCCAGTCGTCCCGGGACAAGTTACGAGCAGTACTTC. The rearrangement uses TRBV6-1 and TRBJ2-7; tentative D call: TRBD1 (6 bases). CDR1 is MNHNS and CDR2 is SASEGT in the germline V gene. The CDR3 covers 13 residues. Trimming pared 9 bases from V and 4 bases from J, leaving 16 bases between.

This clone appeared a single time. The genes are TRBV5-8 and TRBJ2-7; D remains ambiguous. The CDR3 is made up of 14 amino acids. Trimming pared 7 bases from V and 3 bases from J, leaving 17 bases between. The germline CDR1 and CDR2 sequences are SGHTS and YDEGEE. The CDR3 region has the DNA TGTGCCAGCCAGTGGGGATCTGGGGTCTACGAGCAGTACTTC. Translated, it gives CASQWGSGVYEQYF. The variable domain in full, with the rest retrieved from reference TRBV5-8 and TRBJ2-7, is EAGVTQSPTHLIKTRGQQATLRCSPISGHTSVYWYQQALGLGLQFLLWYDEGEERNRGNFPPRFSGRQFPNYSSELNVNALELEDSALYLCASQWGSGVYEQYFGPGTRLTVT.

The chain couples TRBV15 to TRBJ2-1, with D perhaps matching TRBD2 (5 bases). In germline, CDR1 is LNHNV, CDR2 YYDKDF (reference sequence). Trimming left V 6 bases short and J 0 bases short, with 9 bases between. CDR3 size: 14 residues. CDR3: CATSRAGSYNEQFF. The CDR3 DNA is TGTGCCACCAGTCGGGCGGGCTCCTACAATGAGCAGTTCTTC.